This T cell receptor (beta chain) was identified during a study of human T cells and chemical hapten exposure. Study overall: Upper-back patch tests with 0.01% DPC were read at 6 days. The variation in per-sample TCR yields arose mainly from small differences in pooled library volumes.

TCRdb recomputed calls from the RACE reads with MiXCR, one row per CDR3 protein. The table records about 360,000 distinct CDR3 sequences, approximately 4.4% of them present only once. This clonotype has at least ten counts. The CDR3 consists of 13 residues. The ends were cut back, 7 bases at V and 5 bases at J, with 15 bases in the middle. Germline CDR1 is MNHNY and CDR2 is SVGAGI (reference sequence). The time point is: patch test 1, 2 weeks after DPC sensitization. Documented treatment: therapeutic diphenylcyclopropenone sensitization with weekly scalp DPC. The chain combines TRBV6-6 with TRBJ2-7; D not resolved. Here the sequenced sample was whole blood, taken in connection with sensitization to the hapten diphenylcyclopropenone (DPC). This receptor was taken from a woman aged 50 to 60 with alopecia areata. Some clones in this sample may be carry-over from other donors' samples. Here the CDR3 DNA reads TGTGCCAGCACTCCACGGGTCTTGAACGAGCAGTACTTC. As protein: CASTPRVLNEQYF.